This T cell receptor (beta chain) is drawn from a study of shared clonotypes between healthy human individuals. CD45RO-negative, CCR7-selected cells formed the naive CD8 fraction, which excluded terminally differentiated effector memory CD45RA+ cells. V was pared by 2 bases and J by 5 bases, with 8 bases of the junction left unmatched. The CDR3 runs to 16 residues. Germline V CDR1 and CDR2: KGHSH, LQKENI. Assay used: immunoSEQ multiplex PCR; TCRdb lists only in-frame clones, some missing. The profile shows about 2.1 million clones, approximately 94% of them singletons. This chain joins TRBV18 and TRBJ2-1, with 8 bases aligning to TRBD1. Sequenced input: naive CD8+ T cells from PBMCs. This sequence originates from a man aged 18 to 29 in good health. Some clones in this sample may be carry-over from other donors' samples. This CDR3 reads CASSPILGQDDNEQFF. The DNA for the CDR3 is TGTGCCAGCTCACCAATATTGGGACAGGACGACAATGAGCAGTTCTTC.